These T cell receptor beta chains were read from a single sample in a study of blood T cell repertoires in COVID-19. The data were produced by immunoSEQ multiplex PCR, yet TCRdb's version contains in-frame clones alone and is incomplete. The repertoire holds 50,000 to 60,000 clones, about four fifths seen once, with about 7% in the top ten. The sequenced sample consisted of peripheral blood. All receptors derive from a man between 65 and 85 years old with active COVID-19. The CDR3 runs from the conserved cysteine through the conserved F or W. D genes are given only for firm matches. Part of the rows lack a size; the others show once, few, many or a class for expanded clones.

v_call	d_call	clone_size	j_call	cdr3_aa	cdr3_nt
TRBV28	TRBD2	-	TRBJ2-5	CASSSRLAEETQYF	TGTGCCAGCAGTTCCCGACTAGCCGAAGAGACCCAGTACTTC
TRBV7-9	TRBD1	few	TRBJ2-6	CASSLGQGAFGANVLTF	TGTGCCAGCAGCTTAGGACAGGGGGCCTTTGGGGCCAACGTCCTGACTTTC
TRBV19	TRBD1	-	TRBJ2-5	CASSILGTGQETQYF	TGTGCCAGTAGTATATTAGGGACAGGCCAAGAGACCCAGTACTTC
TRBV3-1/TRBV3-2	-	-	TRBJ2-3	CASSQRVDTQYF	TGTGCCAGCAGCCAGCGGGTAGATACGCAGTATTTT
TRBV18	-	-	TRBJ1-2	CASSEGTGDYGYTF	TGTGCCAGCTCCGAGGGAACGGGAGACTATGGCTACACCTTC
TRBV3-1/TRBV3-2	TRBD1	-	TRBJ2-2	CASSQRTGVTGELFF	TGTGCCAGCAGCCAACGAACAGGGGTTACCGGGGAGCTGTTTTTT
TRBV7-8	-	-	TRBJ2-4	CASSLSRQANIQYF	TGTGCCAGCAGCTTATCTCGACAGGCGAACATTCAGTACTTC
TRBV4-2	-	-	TRBJ1-2	CASSQSGGGYGYTF	TGTGCCAGCAGCCAGTCGGGGGGCGGCTATGGCTACACCTTC
TRBV4-3	-	-	TRBJ2-2	CASSQSLSGGPNTGELFF	TGCGCCAGCAGCCAGAGCTTGTCGGGGGGCCCGAACACCGGGGAGCTGTTTTTT
TRBV5-1	-	-	TRBJ1-4	CASRVNGATNEKLFF	TGCGCCAGCAGGGTTAACGGAGCAACTAATGAAAAACTGTTTTTT
TRBV5-1	TRBD1	-	TRBJ2-5	CASSLSGQGISETQYF	TGCGCCAGCAGCCTCTCGGGACAGGGTATATCAGAGACCCAGTACTTC
TRBV9	-	-	TRBJ1-1	CASSVVSGNTEAFF	TGTGCCAGCAGCGTAGTGTCGGGGAACACTGAAGCTTTCTTT
TRBV7-2	TRBD2	once	TRBJ2-1	CASSYLSGGSFNEQFF	TGTGCCAGCAGTTACCTTAGCGGGGGCTCCTTCAATGAGCAGTTCTTC
TRBV5-1	TRBD1	-	TRBJ1-2	CASSRTGLNYGYTF	TGCGCCAGCAGCCGGACAGGGTTGAACTATGGCTACACCTTC
TRBV5-4	TRBD2	-	TRBJ2-7	CASSLPTSGSWEQYF	TGTGCCAGCAGCCTGCCGACTAGCGGCTCTTGGGAGCAGTACTTC
TRBV13	-	-	TRBJ2-5	CASSLTSVQETQYF	TGTGCCAGCAGCTTAACCAGCGTTCAAGAGACCCAGTACTTC
TRBV10-3	-	-	TRBJ1-4	CAISGGGGEKLFF	TGTGCCATCAGTGGCGGGGGCGGTGAAAAACTGTTTTTT
TRBV19	TRBD1	-	TRBJ2-7	CASSISQTGAYEQYF	TGTGCCAGTAGTATATCTCAGACAGGGGCCTACGAGCAGTACTTC
TRBV13	-	-	TRBJ1-4	CASSTRMRSNEKLFF	TGTGCCAGCAGCACCCGTATGAGGTCCAATGAAAAACTGTTTTTT
TRBV5-1	TRBD1	-	TRBJ1-3	CASSLGATGLSGNTIYF	TGCGCCAGCAGCTTGGGGGCGACAGGGCTCTCTGGAAACACCATATATTTT
TRBV27	-	-	TRBJ2-1	CASSRGRGTYNEQFF	TGTGCCAGCAGTCGGGGGCGGGGGACCTACAATGAGCAGTTCTTC
TRBV6-5	TRBD1	-	TRBJ1-2	CASSRNRGLYGYTF	TGTGCCAGCAGCCGAAACAGGGGCCTCTATGGCTACACCTTC
TRBV2	-	once	TRBJ2-5	CASRGGAWETQYF	TGTGCCAGCAGGGGGGGGGCCTGGGAGACCCAGTACTTC
TRBV6-1	TRBD1	-	TRBJ2-2	CASSEAGQGASGELFF	TGTGCCAGCAGTGAAGCGGGACAGGGGGCATCCGGGGAGCTGTTTTTT
TRBV6-6	TRBD1	-	TRBJ2-3	CASSSDRDDRDTQYF	TGTGCCAGCAGCTCGGACAGGGATGATAGAGATACGCAGTATTTT
TRBV7-9	-	-	TRBJ2-5	CASSLVLASETQYF	TGTGCCAGCAGCTTAGTACTAGCCTCGGAGACCCAGTACTTC
TRBV7-8	-	-	TRBJ2-5	CASSMIQGNIIETQYF	TGTGCCAGCAGCATGATACAGGGAAATATTATAGAGACCCAGTACTTC
TRBV19	TRBD1	-	TRBJ1-4	CASSSPGQPNEKLFF	TGTGCCAGTAGTAGCCCGGGACAGCCTAATGAAAAACTGTTTTTT
TRBV5-6	-	once	TRBJ1-4	CASSLGSGREEKLFF	TGTGCCAGCAGCTTGGGATCCGGGAGGGAGGAAAAACTGTTTTTT